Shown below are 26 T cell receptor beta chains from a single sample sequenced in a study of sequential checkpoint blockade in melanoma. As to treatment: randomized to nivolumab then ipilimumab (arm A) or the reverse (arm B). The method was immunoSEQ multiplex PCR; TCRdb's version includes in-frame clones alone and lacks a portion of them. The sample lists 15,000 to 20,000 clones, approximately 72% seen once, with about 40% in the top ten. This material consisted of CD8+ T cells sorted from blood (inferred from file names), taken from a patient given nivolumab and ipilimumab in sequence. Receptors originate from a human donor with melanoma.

As DNA, the CDR3 is TGTGCCAGCAGTCCGACAGCTAACTATGGCTACACCTTC. The encoded protein is CASSPTANYGYTF. This sequence joins TRBV27 and TRBJ1-2; tentative D call: TRBD1 (5 bases). Germline CDR1 and CDR2: MNHEY and SMNVEV (reference sequence). The V gene lost 5 bases and the J gene lost 0 bases, with 7 bases spanning the gap. The CDR3 has 13 residues.

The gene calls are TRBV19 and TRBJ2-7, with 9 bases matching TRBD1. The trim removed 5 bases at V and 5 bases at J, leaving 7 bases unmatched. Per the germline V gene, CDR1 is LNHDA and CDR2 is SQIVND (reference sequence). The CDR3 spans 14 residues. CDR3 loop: CASSAWDRANEQYF. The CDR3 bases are TGTGCCAGTAGTGCCTGGGACAGGGCGAACGAGCAGTACTTC.

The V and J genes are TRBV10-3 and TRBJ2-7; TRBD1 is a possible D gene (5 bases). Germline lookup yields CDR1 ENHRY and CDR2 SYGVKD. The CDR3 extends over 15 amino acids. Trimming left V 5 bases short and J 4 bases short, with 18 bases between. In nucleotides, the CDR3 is TGTGCCATCAGTCCCGACAGCCTGGCTTCATACGAGCAGTACTTC. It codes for CAISPDSLASYEQYF.

The CDR3 sequence is CASSATSGPYNEQFF. The CDR3 bases are TGTGCCAGCAGTGCTACTAGCGGGCCTTACAATGAGCAGTTCTTC. The V call is TRBV6-6, the J call TRBJ2-1; 9 positions agree with TRBD2. The germline gives CDR1 MNHNY, CDR2 SVGAGI (reference sequence). This CDR3 has 15 amino acids. The ends lost 5 bases at V and 4 bases at J; junction bases unmatched: 6.

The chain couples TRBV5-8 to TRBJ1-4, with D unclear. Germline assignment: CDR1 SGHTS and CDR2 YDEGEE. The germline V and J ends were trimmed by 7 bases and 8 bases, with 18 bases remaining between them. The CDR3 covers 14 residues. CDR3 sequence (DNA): TGTGCCAGCCGCTCCATTAGCCTGAAAGAAAAACTGTTTTTT. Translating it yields CASRSISLKEKLFF.

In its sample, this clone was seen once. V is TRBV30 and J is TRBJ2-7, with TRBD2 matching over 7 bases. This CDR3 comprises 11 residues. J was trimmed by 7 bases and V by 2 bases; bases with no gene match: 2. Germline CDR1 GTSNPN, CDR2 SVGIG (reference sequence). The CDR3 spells CAWSSGVEQYF. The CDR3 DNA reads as TGTGCCTGGAGTAGCGGGGTTGAGCAGTACTTC. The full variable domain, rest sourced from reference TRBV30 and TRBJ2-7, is SQTIHQWPATLVQPVGSPLSLECTVEGTSNPNLYWYRQAAGRGLQLLFYSVGIGQISSEVPQNLSASRPQDRQFILSSKKLLLSDSGFYLCAWSSGVEQYFGPGTRLTVT.

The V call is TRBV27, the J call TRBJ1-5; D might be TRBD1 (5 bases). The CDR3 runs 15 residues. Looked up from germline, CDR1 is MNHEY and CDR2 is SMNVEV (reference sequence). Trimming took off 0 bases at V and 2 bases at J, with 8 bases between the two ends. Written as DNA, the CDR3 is TGTGCCAGCAGTTTATCGGTAGGGGGCAATCAGCCCCAGCATTTT. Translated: CASSLSVGGNQPQHF.

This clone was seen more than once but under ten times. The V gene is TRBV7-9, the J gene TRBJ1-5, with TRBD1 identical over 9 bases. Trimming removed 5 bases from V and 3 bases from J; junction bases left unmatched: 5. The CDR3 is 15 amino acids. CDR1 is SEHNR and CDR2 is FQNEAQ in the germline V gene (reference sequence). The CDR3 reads CASSRGQGINQPQHF. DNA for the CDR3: TGTGCCAGCAGCCGAGGACAGGGGATCAATCAGCCCCAGCATTTT.

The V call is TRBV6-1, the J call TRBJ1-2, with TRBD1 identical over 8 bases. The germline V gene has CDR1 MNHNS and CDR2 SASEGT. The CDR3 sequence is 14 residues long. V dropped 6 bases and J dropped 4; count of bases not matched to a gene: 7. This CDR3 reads CASSQGAQGYGYTF. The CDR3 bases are TGTGCCAGCAGCCAGGGGGCGCAAGGCTATGGCTACACCTTC.

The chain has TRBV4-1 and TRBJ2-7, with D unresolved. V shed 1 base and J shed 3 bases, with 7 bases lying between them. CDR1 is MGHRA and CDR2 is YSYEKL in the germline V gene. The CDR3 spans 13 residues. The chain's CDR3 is CASSQAGDYEQYF. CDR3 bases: TGCGCCAGCAGCCAAGCCGGAGACTACGAGCAGTACTTC.

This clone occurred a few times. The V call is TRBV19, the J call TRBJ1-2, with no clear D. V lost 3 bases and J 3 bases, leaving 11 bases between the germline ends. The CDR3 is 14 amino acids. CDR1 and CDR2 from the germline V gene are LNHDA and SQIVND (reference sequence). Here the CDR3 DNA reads TGTGCCAGTAGTATCCAGCGGGGAGACTATGGCTACACCTTC. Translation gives CASSIQRGDYGYTF.

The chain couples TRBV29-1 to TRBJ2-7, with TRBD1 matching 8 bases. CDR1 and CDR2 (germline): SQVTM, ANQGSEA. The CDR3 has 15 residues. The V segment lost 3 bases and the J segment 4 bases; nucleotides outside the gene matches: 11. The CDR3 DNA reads TGCAGCGTTGAGGGCCGGGGACAGGAAGGATACGAGCAGTACTTC. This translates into CSVEGRGQEGYEQYF.

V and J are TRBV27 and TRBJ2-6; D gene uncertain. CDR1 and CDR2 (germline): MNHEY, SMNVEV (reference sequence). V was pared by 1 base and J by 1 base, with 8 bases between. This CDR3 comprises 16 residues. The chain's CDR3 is CASSLWSGSGANVLTF. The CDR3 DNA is TGTGCCAGCAGTTTATGGTCCGGGTCTGGGGCCAACGTCCTGACTTTC.

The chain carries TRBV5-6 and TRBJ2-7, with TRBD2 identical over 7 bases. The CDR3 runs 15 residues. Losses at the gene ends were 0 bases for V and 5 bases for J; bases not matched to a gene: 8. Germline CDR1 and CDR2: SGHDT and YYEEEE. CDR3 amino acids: CASSLVGGRTDEQYF. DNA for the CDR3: TGTGCCAGCAGCTTGGTAGGCGGGAGAACGGACGAGCAGTACTTC.

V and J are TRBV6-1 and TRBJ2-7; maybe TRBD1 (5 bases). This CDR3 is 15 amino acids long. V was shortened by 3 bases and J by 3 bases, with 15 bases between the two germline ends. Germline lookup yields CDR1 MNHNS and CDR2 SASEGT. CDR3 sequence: CASSDRAGGFYEQYF. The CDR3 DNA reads TGTGCCAGCAGTGACAGGGCTGGTGGGTTCTACGAGCAGTACTTC.

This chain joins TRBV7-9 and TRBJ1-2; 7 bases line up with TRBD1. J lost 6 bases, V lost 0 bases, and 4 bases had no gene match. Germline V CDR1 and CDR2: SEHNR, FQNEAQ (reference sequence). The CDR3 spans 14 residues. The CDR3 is CASSLAGGEHGYTF. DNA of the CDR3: TGTGCCAGCAGCTTAGCAGGGGGCGAACATGGCTACACCTTC.

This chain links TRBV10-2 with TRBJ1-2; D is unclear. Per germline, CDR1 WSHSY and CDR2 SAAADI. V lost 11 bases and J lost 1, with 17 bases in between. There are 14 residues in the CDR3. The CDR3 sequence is CASAADLGNYGYTF. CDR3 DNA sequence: TGCGCCTCGGCTGCCGACTTGGGTAACTATGGCTACACCTTC.

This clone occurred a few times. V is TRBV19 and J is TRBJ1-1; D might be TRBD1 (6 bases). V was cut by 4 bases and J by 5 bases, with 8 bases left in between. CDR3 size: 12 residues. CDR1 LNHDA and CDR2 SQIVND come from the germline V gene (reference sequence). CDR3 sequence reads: CASSTGVTEAFF. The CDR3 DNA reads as TGTGCCAGTAGTACAGGGGTGACTGAAGCTTTCTTT.

CDR3 region: CSVGIPDRSRGAFF. The CDR3 region has the DNA TGCAGCGTTGGAATTCCCGACAGGTCTAGGGGAGCTTTCTTT. V is TRBV29-1 and J is TRBJ1-1, with a tentative D call TRBD1 (6 bases). The CDR3 spans 14 residues. Germline V CDR1 and CDR2: SQVTM, ANQGSEA. Trimming took 4 bases from V and 10 from J, leaving 22 bases between them.

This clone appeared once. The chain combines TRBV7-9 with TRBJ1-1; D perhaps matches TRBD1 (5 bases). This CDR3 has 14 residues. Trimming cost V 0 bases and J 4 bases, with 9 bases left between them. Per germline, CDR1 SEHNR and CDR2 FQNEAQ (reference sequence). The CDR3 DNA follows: TGTGCCAGCAGCTTAGCGCTGGGGGGCACTGAAGCTTTCTTT. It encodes CASSLALGGTEAFF.

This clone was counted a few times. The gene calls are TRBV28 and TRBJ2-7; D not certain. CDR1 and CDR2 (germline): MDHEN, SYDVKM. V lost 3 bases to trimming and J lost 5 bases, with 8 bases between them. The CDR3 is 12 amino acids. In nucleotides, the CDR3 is TGTGCCAGCAGTTTCGGTGGAGACGAGCAGTACTTC. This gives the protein CASSFGGDEQYF. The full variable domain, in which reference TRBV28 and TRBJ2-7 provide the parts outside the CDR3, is DVKVTQSSRYLVKRTGEKVFLECVQDMDHENMFWYRQDPGLGLRLIYFSYDVKMKEKGDIPEGYSVSREKKERFSLILESASTNQTSMYLCASSFGGDEQYFGPGTRLTVT.

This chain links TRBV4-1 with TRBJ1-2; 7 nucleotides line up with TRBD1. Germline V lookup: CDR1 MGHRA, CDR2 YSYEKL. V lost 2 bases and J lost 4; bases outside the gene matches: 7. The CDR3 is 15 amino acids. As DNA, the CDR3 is TGCGCCAGCAGCCAACCAGGGACAGAGAGCTATGGCTACACCTTC. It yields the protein CASSQPGTESYGYTF.

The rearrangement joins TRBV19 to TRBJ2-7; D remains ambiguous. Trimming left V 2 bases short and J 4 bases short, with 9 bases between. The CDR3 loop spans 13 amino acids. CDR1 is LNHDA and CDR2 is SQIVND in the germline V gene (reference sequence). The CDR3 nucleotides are TGTGCCAGTAGTATAAGTCGCGAGTACGAGCAGTACTTC. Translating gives CASSISREYEQYF. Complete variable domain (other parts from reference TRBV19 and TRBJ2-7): DGGITQSPKYLFRKEGQNVTLSCEQNLNHDAMYWYRQDPGQGLRLIYYSQIVNDFQKGDIAEGYSVSREKKESFPLTVTSAQKNPTAFYLCASSISREYEQYFGPGTRLTVT.

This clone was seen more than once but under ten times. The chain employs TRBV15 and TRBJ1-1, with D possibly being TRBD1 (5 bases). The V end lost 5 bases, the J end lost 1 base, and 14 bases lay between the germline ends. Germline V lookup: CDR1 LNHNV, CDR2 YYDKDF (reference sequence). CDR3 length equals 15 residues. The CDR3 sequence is CATSPTTESNTEAFF. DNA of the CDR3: TGTGCCACCAGCCCAACGACAGAGTCGAACACTGAAGCTTTCTTT.

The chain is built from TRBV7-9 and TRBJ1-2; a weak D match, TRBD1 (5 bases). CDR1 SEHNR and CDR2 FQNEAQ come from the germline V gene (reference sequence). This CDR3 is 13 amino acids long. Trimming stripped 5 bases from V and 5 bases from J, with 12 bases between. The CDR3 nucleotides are TGTGCCAGCAGCGTTGGGGGAGGGTATGGCTACACCTTC. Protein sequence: CASSVGGGYGYTF.

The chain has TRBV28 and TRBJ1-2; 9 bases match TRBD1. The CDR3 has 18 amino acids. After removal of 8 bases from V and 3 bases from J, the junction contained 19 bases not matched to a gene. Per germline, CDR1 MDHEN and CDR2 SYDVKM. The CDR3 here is CASRSGLLFDRGDYGYTF. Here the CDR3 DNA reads TGTGCCAGCCGTTCAGGCCTACTCTTCGACAGGGGGGACTATGGCTACACCTTC.